The next 32 T cell receptor beta chains were all read from a single sample in a study of OX40 agonist ivuxolimab in advanced cancers. Profiling relied on immunoSEQ multiplex PCR, and the TCRdb table lists in-frame clones only, not all of them. The table lists some 75,000 clones, 84% of them singletons, with over 2% in the top ten. Here the sequenced sample was CD4+ or CD8+ T cells sorted from blood, taken in a trial of the OX40 agonist ivuxolimab. The receptors were gathered from an adult with an advanced solid tumor such as melanoma, head and neck, liver or kidney cancer.

The CDR3 nucleotides are TGTGCCAGCAGCTACGGGACTAGCGGGGGGGAGCAGTTCTTC. Its protein is CASSYGTSGGEQFF. V gene TRBV7-7 combines with J gene TRBJ2-1, with 15 bases identical to TRBD2. Trimming cost V 4 bases and J 10 bases; bases outside gene matches: 2. The germline V gene encodes CDR1 SSHAT and CDR2 FNYEAQ (reference sequence). The CDR3 extends over 14 amino acids.

CDR3: CASSINPTGSNEQFF. The DNA for the CDR3 is TGTGCCAGTAGTATCAACCCTACAGGGTCCAATGAGCAGTTCTTC. V gene TRBV19 combines with J gene TRBJ2-1; D perhaps matches TRBD1 (6 bases). Trimming removed 3 bases from V and 6 bases from J, with 15 bases in between. Germline loops: CDR1 LNHDA, CDR2 SQIVND (reference sequence). The CDR3 sequence is 15 residues long.

CDR3 amino acids: CASSPGGTRSSYNEQFF. The CDR3 bases are TGTGCCAGCAGCCCAGGGGGGACTAGAAGCTCCTACAATGAGCAGTTCTTC. The rearrangement joins TRBV7-7 to TRBJ2-1, with D maybe TRBD2 (8 bases). The CDR3 has 17 residues. The V end was cut by 5 bases, the J end by 0 bases, with 17 bases between. Germline assignment: CDR1 SSHAT and CDR2 FNYEAQ (reference sequence).

The chain employs TRBV20-1 and TRBJ2-7; D ambiguous. V gave up 3 bases and J gave up 3 bases, with 3 bases separating them. There are 10 residues in the CDR3. Looked up from germline, CDR1 is DFQATT and CDR2 is SNEGSKA (reference sequence). The CDR3 DNA is TGCAGTGCTAGTGACTACGAGCAGTACTTC. Residues: CSASDYEQYF.

This clone was seen a handful of times. The chain employs TRBV4-3 and TRBJ2-7; 9 nucleotides line up with TRBD1. V dropped 6 bases and J dropped 4; count of bases not matched to a gene: 13. This CDR3 contains 16 residues. CDR1 LGHNA and CDR2 YSLEER come from the germline V gene. The CDR3 loop reads CASSQSNRGRPYEQYF. The DNA of the CDR3 is TGCGCCAGCAGTCAGTCGAACAGGGGGCGTCCTTACGAGCAGTACTTC.

J is TRBJ1-6 and V is TRBV18, with 9 positions matching TRBD1. The V gene end was trimmed by 2 bases and the J gene end by 4 bases; junction bases not matched to a gene: 0. Germline CDR1 KGHSH, CDR2 LQKENI. This CDR3 region has 15 residues. CDR3 loop: CASSPGQGYNSPLHF. The CDR3 DNA reads TGTGCCAGCTCACCAGGACAGGGGTATAATTCACCCCTCCACTTT.

This clone has more than one count but fewer than ten. The chain combines TRBV30 with TRBJ2-1; TRBD2 is a possible D gene (5 bases). The CDR3 is made up of 13 amino acids. V was clipped by 7 bases and J by 4 bases, with 14 bases between them. The germline V gene has CDR1 GTSNPN and CDR2 SVGIG (reference sequence). The CDR3 is CASYFRGYNEQFF. The CDR3 DNA is TGTGCCTCATACTTCCGAGGGTACAATGAGCAGTTCTTC.

The chain employs TRBV18 and TRBJ2-5; no clear D gene. V lost 0 bases to trimming and J lost 2 bases, with 1 base between them. This CDR3 comprises 12 residues. In germline, CDR1 is KGHSH, CDR2 LQKENI. CDR3 nucleotides: TGTGCCAGCTCACCACCACAAGAGACCCAGTACTTC. This codes for CASSPPQETQYF.

The rearrangement uses TRBV6-5 and TRBJ1-1; D is unresolved. The CDR3 covers 14 residues. Deletions cut 7 bases from V and 7 bases from J, with 19 bases between. Germline-derived CDR1 and CDR2 are MNHEY and SVGAGI. For the CDR3, the DNA is TGTGCCAGCACAGTCTGGCAGGCGGGTAGTGAAGCTTTCTTT. Encoded protein: CASTVWQAGSEAFF.

The chain employs TRBV5-4 and TRBJ2-7, with D possibly being TRBD1 (6 bases). CDR1 is SGHNT, CDR2 YYREEE, per germline (reference sequence). The CDR3 runs to 15 residues. Trimming took 1 base from V and 7 from J, leaving 18 bases between them. CDR3 sequence: CASSLMGTGLREQYF. The CDR3 nucleotides read TGTGCCAGCAGCTTGATGGGCACAGGGTTGCGAGAGCAGTACTTC.

This clone showed up just once. CDR3 sequence (DNA): TGTGCCAGCAGCTTGACTTTAGGACAGGGGGAGAGCGAGCAGTACTTC. This encodes CASSLTLGQGESEQYF. The chain combines TRBV5-6 with TRBJ2-7; TRBD1 matches at 10 bases. Looked up from germline, CDR1 is SGHDT and CDR2 is YYEEEE. The V gene end was trimmed by 1 base and the J gene end by 6 bases; junction bases not matched to a gene: 10. The CDR3 runs to 16 residues.

This chain links TRBV27 with TRBJ1-6, with D hard to call. The germline V gene encodes CDR1 MNHEY and CDR2 SMNVEV (reference sequence). The CDR3 spans 16 residues. Trimming removed 2 bases from V and 2 bases from J, with 10 bases in between. The CDR3: CASSLRGATYNSPLHF. The CDR3 DNA is TGTGCCAGCAGTTTACGTGGTGCCACCTATAATTCACCCCTCCACTTT.

The chain uses TRBV18 and TRBJ2-5, with TRBD1 as a possible D gene (6 bases). Germline V CDR1 and CDR2: KGHSH, LQKENI. The CDR3 runs to 15 residues. Deletions cut 1 base from V and 3 bases from J, with 12 bases between. CDR3 bases: TGTGCCAGCTCACCACTACGCCAGGGGAAAGAGACCCAGTACTTC. Protein sequence: CASSPLRQGKETQYF.

The chain uses TRBV29-1 and TRBJ2-6; 8 nucleotides line up with TRBD1. Germline V gene data show CDR1 as SQVTM and CDR2 as ANQGSEA. The J segment lost 1 base and the V segment lost 0 bases, leaving 11 bases of the junction unmatched. This CDR3 contains 19 residues. In nucleotides, the CDR3 is TGCAGCGTTGAAGAGAAGGTGAGACAGGGGCCTTCTGGGGCCAACGTCCTGACTTTC. The encoded protein is CSVEEKVRQGPSGANVLTF.

Within the sample, this clone is medium-sized. V and J are TRBV4-2 and TRBJ1-1; D not certain. This CDR3 spans 13 amino acids. Per the germline V gene, CDR1 is LGHNA and CDR2 is YNFKEQ. The V and J ends lost 2 bases and 7 bases respectively, with 11 bases between them. The CDR3 sequence: CASSQPADIEAFF. DNA of the CDR3: TGTGCCAGCAGCCAACCTGCCGATATTGAAGCTTTCTTT.

The chain uses TRBV27 and TRBJ1-4; no reliable D call. The CDR3 totals 11 residues. V lost 4 bases, J lost 3 bases, and 0 bases lay in between. Germline values: CDR1 MNHEY, CDR2 SMNVEV (reference sequence). This CDR3 reads CASSSNEKLFF. The CDR3 bases are TGTGCCAGCAGTTCTAATGAAAAACTGTTTTTT.

The rearrangement links TRBV5-1 to TRBJ2-2; TRBD1 matches 8 bases. CDR1 and CDR2 (germline): SGHRS, YFSETQ. The CDR3 has 15 residues. The trim removed 4 bases at V and 5 bases at J, leaving 7 bases unmatched. The CDR3, as DNA: TGCGCCAGCAGCCGACAGGGGCGCACGACCGGGGAGCTGTTTTTT. It codes for CASSRQGRTTGELFF.

V gene TRBV28 combines with J gene TRBJ1-2; a possible D gene is TRBD1 (5 bases). The germline CDR1 and CDR2 sequences are MDHEN and SYDVKM. Trimming pared 7 bases from V and 3 bases from J, leaving 12 bases between. This CDR3 has 13 residues. The CDR3 coding sequence is TGTGCCAGCATTCGGGGCAGGGACTATGGCTACACCTTC. Translated, it gives CASIRGRDYGYTF.

The genes are TRBV25-1 and TRBJ2-4, with D unresolved. Trimming pared 4 bases from V and 0 bases from J, leaving 13 bases between. Germline-derived CDR1 and CDR2 are MGHDK and SYGVNS. This CDR3 is built from 16 residues. CDR3: CASSATNGIAKNIQYF. CDR3 nucleotide sequence: TGTGCCAGCAGTGCGACGAACGGTATAGCCAAAAACATTCAGTACTTC.

This chain links TRBV11-2 with TRBJ2-5; D might be TRBD2 (7 bases). CDR3 length: 15 residues. Trimming removed 5 bases from V and 2 bases from J, with 15 bases in between. Germline V CDR1 and CDR2: SGHAT, FQNNGV. Here the CDR3 DNA reads TGTGCCAGCAGCCTGGGGGGGGCGGGTCAAGAGACCCAGTACTTC. Translation gives CASSLGGAGQETQYF.

Here the CDR3 DNA reads TGTGCCAGCTCACCACCGGGCCGAGAGCAGTTCTTC. Translated, it gives CASSPPGREQFF. The chain has TRBV18 and TRBJ2-1; no firm D call. The CDR3 contains 12 residues. Trimming left V 0 bases short and J 10 bases short, with 7 bases between. CDR1 KGHSH and CDR2 LQKENI come from the germline V gene. The whole variable domain, remainder taken from reference TRBV18 and TRBJ2-1, is NAGVMQNPRHLVRRRGQEARLRCSPMKGHSHVYWYRQLPEEGLKFMVYLQKENIIDESGMPKERFSAEFPKEGPSILRIQQVVRGDSAAYFCASSPPGREQFFGPGTRLTVL.

The chain uses TRBV4-1 and TRBJ1-5; D is possibly TRBD1 (5 bases). Germline V gene sequence: CDR1 MGHRA, CDR2 YSYEKL. With 1 base removed from V and 5 bases from J, the gap between germline ends came to 15 bases. The CDR3 is 16 residues long. CDR3 DNA sequence: TGCGCCAGCAGCCAAGCTCCCCAGGGTGTGGATCAGCCCCAGCATTTT. This translates into CASSQAPQGVDQPQHF.

V is TRBV4-3 and J is TRBJ1-1; possibly TRBD1 for D (5 bases). The CDR3 runs to 16 residues. Germline V gene sequence: CDR1 LGHNA, CDR2 YSLEER. Trimming left V 1 base short and J 0 bases short, with 12 bases between. Here the CDR3 DNA reads TGCGCCAGCAGCCAAGCTGGGGGAAGCATGAACACTGAAGCTTTCTTT. Translation gives CASSQAGGSMNTEAFF.

The chain couples TRBV30 to TRBJ2-7; possibly TRBD2 for D (6 bases). This CDR3 has 13 amino acids. The V and J ends lost 2 bases and 6 bases respectively, with 14 bases between them. Germline loops: CDR1 GTSNPN, CDR2 SVGIG (reference sequence). The CDR3 protein is CAWSNAPGLEQYF. Here the CDR3 DNA reads TGTGCCTGGAGTAATGCACCGGGACTCGAGCAGTACTTC.

This sequence joins TRBV5-5 and TRBJ2-6, with 12 positions matching TRBD2. Per the germline V gene, CDR1 is SGHKS and CDR2 is YYEKEE (reference sequence). V was pared by 4 bases and J by 0 bases, with 8 bases of the junction left unmatched. The CDR3 consists of 19 residues. CDR3 region: CASSPRTSGASSGANVLTF. Here the CDR3 DNA reads TGTGCCAGCAGCCCCAGGACTAGCGGGGCCAGCTCTGGGGCCAACGTCCTGACTTTC.

The genes are TRBV27 and TRBJ2-7; D might be TRBD1 (5 bases). Trimming shortened V by 5 bases and J by 2 bases, and 13 bases separated the two germline ends. CDR3 size: 14 residues. The germline V gene has CDR1 MNHEY and CDR2 SMNVEV (reference sequence). The CDR3 DNA reads TGTGCCAGCAGTGATAGACAGCGTGCCTACGAGCAGTACTTC. It codes for CASSDRQRAYEQYF.

J is TRBJ1-1 and V is TRBV19; 7 positions match TRBD1. The length of the CDR3 is 14 residues. Per the germline V gene, CDR1 is LNHDA and CDR2 is SQIVND (reference sequence). Trimming at V came to 5 bases and at J to 1 base, leaving 4 bases not matched to a gene. The chain's CDR3 is CASSAGQENTEAFF. For the CDR3, the DNA is TGTGCCAGTAGTGCTGGACAGGAGAACACTGAAGCTTTCTTT.

The gene calls are TRBV6-6 and TRBJ1-3; D is perhaps TRBD1 (6 bases). V was pared by 5 bases and J by 2 bases, with 16 bases between. The germline V gene encodes CDR1 MNHNY and CDR2 SVGAGI (reference sequence). The CDR3 is 16 amino acids. The CDR3 bases are TGTGCCAGCAGTCCACAACTGAGGACAGCTGGAAACACCATATATTTT. It is translated as CASSPQLRTAGNTIYF.

The chain employs TRBV4-2 and TRBJ1-2; D gene uncertain. The CDR3 has 15 residues. V was cut by 1 base and J by 3 bases, with 12 bases left in between. The V gene's germline CDR1 is LGHNA and CDR2 YNFKEQ. The CDR3 DNA follows: TGTGCCAGCAGCCAAGTTATCGGGAAGGACTATGGCTACACCTTC. It encodes CASSQVIGKDYGYTF.

This clone was seen just once. The chain combines TRBV5-5 with TRBJ1-2, with 8 bases that match TRBD1. V lost 2 bases and J lost 8; bases outside the gene matches: 8. The CDR3 is 14 amino acids. CDR1 and CDR2 (germline): SGHKS, YYEKEE (reference sequence). The CDR3 DNA sequence: TGTGCCAGCAGCTTTGGACAGGGAGACTGGGGCTACACCTTC. Its protein is CASSFGQGDWGYTF.

The V and J genes are TRBV7-3 and TRBJ2-7, with 7 positions matching TRBD2. CDR3 length: 14 amino acids. With V trimmed by 3 bases and J by 6 bases, 8 bases remained unmatched. CDR1 and CDR2 (germline): SGHTA, FQGTGA. The CDR3 reads CASSLSAGVGEQYF. The CDR3 DNA reads as TGTGCCAGCAGCTTGTCTGCGGGAGTGGGCGAGCAGTACTTC.

The chain is built from TRBV6-5 and TRBJ2-1, with 12 bases aligning to TRBD2. This CDR3 has 14 residues. Germline assignment: CDR1 MNHEY and CDR2 SVGAGI. Trimming took 8 bases from V and 4 from J; bases not matched to a gene: 3. The CDR3 sequence: CASLAGGPYNEQFF. In DNA form, the CDR3 reads TGTGCCAGCCTAGCGGGGGGGCCGTACAATGAGCAGTTCTTC.